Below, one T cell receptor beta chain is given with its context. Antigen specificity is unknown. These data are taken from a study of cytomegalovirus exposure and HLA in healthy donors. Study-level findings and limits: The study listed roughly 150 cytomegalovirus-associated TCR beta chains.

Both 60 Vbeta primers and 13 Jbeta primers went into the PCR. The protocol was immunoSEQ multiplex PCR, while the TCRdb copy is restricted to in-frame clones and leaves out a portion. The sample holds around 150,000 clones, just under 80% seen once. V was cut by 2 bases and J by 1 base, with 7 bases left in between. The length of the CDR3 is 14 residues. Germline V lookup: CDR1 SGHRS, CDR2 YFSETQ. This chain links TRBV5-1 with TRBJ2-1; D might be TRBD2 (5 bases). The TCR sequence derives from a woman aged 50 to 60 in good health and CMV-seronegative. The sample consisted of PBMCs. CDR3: CASSFGNSYNEQFF. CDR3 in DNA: TGCGCCAGCAGCTTCGGGAATTCCTACAATGAGCAGTTCTTC.